This T cell receptor (beta chain) was recorded in a study of CD8 T cells in Susac syndrome. Study details: When blood was collected, patients with Susac syndrome were therapy-naive, were taking corticosteroids, or were receiving intravenous immunoglobulin alone. Overall study results and limits: In Susac syndrome, CD4+ T cell repertoires lacked any clonal expansion.

Note on this clonotype: Its antigen is still unknown.

The CDR3 has 16 amino acids. In germline, CDR1 is MGHRA, CDR2 YSYEKL. Trimming removed 0 bases at V and 3 bases at J, with 9 bases between. When the RNA was reverse transcribed, random hexamers were used with an input of 0.5 to 1 ug. TCRdb reanalysed the immunoSEQ multiplex PCR reads using MiXCR and keeps one entry per CDR3 protein. The table has under 200,000 distinct CDR3 sequences, nearly 97% seen once. CD8+ and CD4+ T cells from blood underwent TCR beta sequencing, which was carried out in a high-throughput format. FACS enriched CD8+ TEMRA cells, while bulk CD8+ and CD4+ were negatively isolated. Sequenced: CD4+ T cells from PBMCs. The clonotype originates from a human donor with Susac syndrome. The chain is built from TRBV4-1 and TRBJ1-6; D unclear. The CDR3 sequence: CASSQDSRVYNSPLHF. CDR3 coding DNA: TGCGCCAGCAGCCAAGATTCCCGGGTCTATAATTCACCCCTCCACTTT.